A selection of T cell receptor beta chains follows, all from one sample in a study of shared clonotypes between healthy human individuals. Measured with immunoSEQ multiplex PCR; TCRdb has only the in-frame clones, and not every one. The sample lists roughly 2 million clones; over 85% were seen once. The sequenced sample was naive CD4+ T cells sorted from blood. The receptors were sampled from a man aged 18 to 35 in good health. Both conserved end residues are part of each CDR3. Fields, in order: V gene, CDR3 protein.

v_call: TRBV6-5
cdr3_aa: CASTGGGAGTGELFF

v_call: TRBV7-9
cdr3_aa: CASSLGREGPYEQYF

v_call: TRBV30
cdr3_aa: CAWSASGGQETQYF

v_call: TRBV7-2
cdr3_aa: CASSYSGLNTGELFF

v_call: TRBV6-5
cdr3_aa: CASSYKDRGYEQYF

v_call: TRBV10-3
cdr3_aa: CAISVRGGDYEQYF

v_call: TRBV13
cdr3_aa: CASSLSGQSSYNEQFF

v_call: TRBV28
cdr3_aa: CASSPAGGPYEQYF

v_call: TRBV30
cdr3_aa: CAWSATRTEAFF

v_call: TRBV18
cdr3_aa: CASSIRGIGTYWDEDYTF

v_call: TRBV6-4
cdr3_aa: CASSDSAELQPQHF

v_call: TRBV7-2
cdr3_aa: CASSPLSGILYEQYF

v_call: TRBV18
cdr3_aa: CASSPYLLRAGNTEAFF

v_call: TRBV18
cdr3_aa: CASSSRQGESYGYTF

v_call: TRBV4-1
cdr3_aa: CASSRTASTVTDTQYF

v_call: TRBV10-3
cdr3_aa: CAITDGLSNTGELFF

v_call: TRBV25-1
cdr3_aa: CASRYTGELFF

v_call: TRBV5-1
cdr3_aa: CASSLAQTQGVDGYTF

v_call: TRBV2
cdr3_aa: CASGGTGAQYF

v_call: TRBV28
cdr3_aa: CASSSSQTGSYGYTF

v_call: TRBV7-2
cdr3_aa: CASSLGQGNEKLFF

v_call: TRBV6-5
cdr3_aa: CASSSRDRGYDQPQHF

v_call: TRBV2
cdr3_aa: CASSEGSKGGPYSNQPQHF

v_call: TRBV5-1
cdr3_aa: CASSSPGPASTDTQYF

v_call: TRBV20-1
cdr3_aa: CSARKQGVLFF

v_call: TRBV2
cdr3_aa: CASRSTAPQHF

v_call: TRBV5-4
cdr3_aa: CASSLGPAGTGELFF

v_call: TRBV2
cdr3_aa: CASSGLTDTQYF

v_call: TRBV2
cdr3_aa: CASRRTSGNSYEQYF

v_call: TRBV5-1
cdr3_aa: CASSLAGQAMNTEAFF

v_call: TRBV7-9
cdr3_aa: CASSHSSSYNSPLHF

v_call: TRBV5-5
cdr3_aa: CASSRLSGMETQYF

v_call: TRBV30
cdr3_aa: CAWKPGLAGPNNEQFF

v_call: TRBV7-2
cdr3_aa: CASSSGGTGDEKLFF

v_call: TRBV28
cdr3_aa: CASSSPSAGGSPLHF

v_call: TRBV6-5
cdr3_aa: CASSYRGPGQRLEQYF

v_call: TRBV10-3
cdr3_aa: CAISEAATGELFF

v_call: TRBV10-3
cdr3_aa: CAISESRGRYEQYF

v_call: TRBV5-1
cdr3_aa: CASSGVGSGYEQYF

v_call: TRBV6-1
cdr3_aa: CASSEARTGVYEQYF

v_call: TRBV5-1
cdr3_aa: CASTNGGITDTQYF

v_call: TRBV6-5
cdr3_aa: CASSYGTGGNGYTF